This T cell receptor beta chain was identified during a study of shared clonotypes between healthy human individuals. Study as a whole: Donors consisted of a couple of women and three men between 18 and 49. Per donor, three plates held CD4 naive cells, three held CD4 memory, two held CD8 naive and one held CD8 memory.

Notes on the study in general: Among non-shared clonotypes, generation probabilities were lower than among those shared by all four donors.

This clone was recorded only once. What it binds is not known. Trimming pared 4 bases from V and 0 bases from J, leaving 17 bases between. This CDR3 is built from 17 residues. Looked up from germline, CDR1 is MGHRA and CDR2 is YSYEKL. The authors' processing: Because ImmunoSEQ provided only junction sequences with no quality scores, the filtering differed. Measured with immunoSEQ multiplex PCR; TCRdb has only the in-frame clones, and not every one. V and J calls and clone size are given by that table; D and trimming were obtained from the DNA. The table records about a million clones, about 80% of them present only once.

This TCR derives from a man aged 18 to 29 in good health. Some clones in this sample may be carry-over from other donors' samples. The V gene is TRBV4-1, the J gene TRBJ2-3, with D hard to call. The sample consisted of memory CD4+ T cells from PBMCs. Noted subset: CD45RA-negative fraction. This CDR3 is CASSPLAFRTSTDTQYF. The CDR3 DNA follows: TGCGCCAGCAGCCCCCTTGCCTTCCGCACTAGCACAGATACGCAGTATTTT.